The clone carrying this T cell receptor beta chain was counted only a few times. The data were taken from a study of sequential checkpoint blockade in melanoma. Generated by immunoSEQ multiplex PCR, the TCRdb table keeps only in-frame clones and is missing some. The sample includes roughly 23,000 clones, around 65% seen only once; the top ten take around 19%. Sample treatment: randomized to nivolumab then ipilimumab (arm A) or the reverse (arm B). Patients had received no earlier DNA-damaging chemotherapy. Sorted cells were live CD3+CD8+, lacking CD19 and CD56, from PBMCs. The sample was CD8+ T cells sorted from blood (inferred from file names), taken from a patient given nivolumab and ipilimumab in sequence. This sequence originates from a human donor with melanoma.

CDR3 nucleotide sequence: TGTGCCAGCAGCGCCTCCCAAGGGTGGCAGGGAAGCACAGATACGCAGTATTTT. Translation gives CASSASQGWQGSTDTQYF. This chain joins TRBV9 and TRBJ2-3; a possible D gene is TRBD1 (5 bases). The V end lost 3 bases, the J end lost 0 bases, and 20 bases lay between the germline ends. The CDR3 spans 18 residues. In germline, CDR1 is SGDLS, CDR2 YYNGEE.